Presented here are 5 T cell receptor beta chains from one specimen sequenced in a study of cytotoxic CD8 clonotypes in ibrutinib-treated CLL (dated by TCRdb to the early 2020s). Library construction relied on the immunoSEQ multiplex PCR assay. Drawn from immuneACCESS, this table holds only the in-frame rearrangements with V and J called that TCRdb kept. Clones are partly lost; checked studies trace under half to an unresolved V gene and leave the rest unexplained. In this sample the table shows approximately 300,000 clones, more than 65% of which occur a single time. The ten top clones hold 5% to 7% of the sample. The specimen comprised PBMCs, sampled before ibrutinib treatment. These receptors were taken from a human donor with chronic lymphocytic leukemia.

This chain joins TRBV7-8 and TRBJ1-5, with TRBD1 as a possible D gene (5 bases). Trimming pared 5 bases from V and 7 bases from J, leaving 21 bases between. The germline CDR1 and CDR2 sequences are SGHVS and FQNEAQ. The CDR3 sequence is 16 residues long. The CDR3 reads CASSGGGLSTGQPQHF. The CDR3 nucleotides are TGTGCCAGCAGCGGTGGGGGATTAAGTACGGGACAGCCCCAGCATTTT.

Turning to this clone: The junction departs from germline at one end; a sequencing error may be responsible. The chain uses TRBV7-7 and TRBJ1-2; D is unclear. Germline CDR1 is SSHAT and CDR2 is FNYEAQ (reference sequence). The length of the CDR3 is 15 residues. The CDR3 DNA sequence: TGTGCTAGCAGCTTGGGTGAGCAGGCCAATTATGGCTACACCTTC. Encoded protein: CASSLGEQANYGYTF. Filled out from reference TRBV7-7 and TRBJ1-2, the complete variable domain reads GAGVSQSPRYKVTKRGQDVTLRCDPISSHATLYWYQQALGQGPEFLTYFNYEAQPDKSGLPSDRFSAERPEGSISTLTIQRTEQRDSAMYRCASSLGEQANYGYTFGSGTRLTVV.

The rearrangement joins TRBV9 to TRBJ2-7; D not certain. CDR1 and CDR2 from the germline V gene are SGDLS and YYNGEE. This CDR3 has 14 residues. V shed 4 bases and J shed 3 bases, with 14 bases lying between them. The CDR3 nucleotides are TGTGCCAGCAGCCGTAGGGTGGTAGACTACGAGCAGTACTTC. Translation: CASSRRVVDYEQYF.

The chain couples TRBV30 to TRBJ2-7; unclear D gene. CDR1 and CDR2 (germline): GTSNPN, SVGIG (reference sequence). CDR3 size: 13 residues. The V gene lost 2 bases and the J gene lost 3 bases, with 11 bases spanning the gap. The CDR3 spells CAWSNGNRYEQYF. The CDR3 region has the DNA TGTGCCTGGAGTAATGGGAACCGCTACGAGCAGTACTTC. Supplemented by reference TRBV30 and TRBJ2-7, the full variable domain reads SQTIHQWPATLVQPVGSPLSLECTVEGTSNPNLYWYRQAAGRGLQLLFYSVGIGQISSEVPQNLSASRPQDRQFILSSKKLLLSDSGFYLCAWSNGNRYEQYFGPGTRLTVT.

There are a few counts of this clone. This chain joins TRBV5-1 and TRBJ1-2; 8 positions agree with TRBD1. Unmatched junction bases numbered 8, after V lost 0 bases and J lost 1 base. CDR1 is SGHRS, CDR2 YFSETQ, per germline. The CDR3 is 17 amino acids. The CDR3 protein is CASSLVAGRGRNYGYTF. Written as DNA, the CDR3 is TGCGCCAGCAGCTTGGTTGCGGGCAGGGGGCGTAACTATGGCTACACCTTC.